One T cell receptor (beta chain) is described in this entry. No antigen is known for it. The data stem from a study of T-cell memory formation after mild COVID-19. Across the whole study: Largely donor-specific TCR clusters were found. Notes on the study in general: In pre-infection memory, a portion of responding clones appeared, which suggested that cross-reactive memory joined. Clones that got smaller from day 15 to 85 had even CD4/CD8, while clones growing later tipped toward CD4+.

Each CDR3 protein is one row after TCRdb ran MiXCR on the 5' RACE reads. The sample carries around 320,000 distinct CDR3 sequences, approximately 14% recorded once. The CDR3 sequence is 14 residues long. CDR1 SGHVS and CDR2 FNYEAQ come from the germline V gene. The V segment lost 7 bases and the J segment 6 bases; nucleotides outside the gene matches: 7. The chain is built from TRBV7-6 and TRBJ2-2; 8 bases agree with TRBD1. This receptor was identified in a man aged 18-30 years who had mild COVID-19 (a few samples of this study predate the infection). Cell type and time point are not known. Sequenced: PBMCs or a T cell subset sorted from them (not recorded which). The CDR3 region has the DNA TGTGCCAGCACGGGACAGGCGCTAGCCGGGGAGCTGTTTTTT. Amino acid sequence: CASTGQALAGELFF.